Listed below are T cell receptor beta chains from one sample, sequenced in a study of blood T cell repertoires in COVID-19. Repertoires were generated with immunoSEQ multiplex PCR, while TCRdb's copy carries only in-frame clones and drops some. The data hold more than 300,000 clones, with 87% observed a single time. Sequencing was carried out using PBMCs or T cells enriched from blood (not recorded which). Source of these receptors: a man aged 35-49 years in a cohort exposed to, infected with or recovered from COVID-19 (not recorded which). Each CDR3 is given with its conserved first and last residue. A D gene is named only where the DNA matches it firmly. Not every row has a clone size; where given, it reads once, few, many or a size class.

size: -; V: TRBV5-1; J: TRBJ2-2; D: TRBD2; DNA: TGCGCCAGCAGCTGGGGACTAGCGGGAGTAGGTCACACCGGGGAGCTGTTTTTT; CDR3: CASSWGLAGVGHTGELFF
size: once; V: TRBV5-1; J: TRBJ1-2; D: -; DNA: TGCGCCAGCAGTTCGGACACCCTAGCTAACTATGGCTACACCTTC; CDR3: CASSSDTLANYGYTF
size: -; V: TRBV7-9; J: TRBJ2-7; D: TRBD1; DNA: TGTGCCACGGCCCCCCCAGGGGGCGCGTGGGAGCAGTACTTC; CDR3: CATAPPGGAWEQYF
size: -; V: TRBV5-4; J: TRBJ2-2; D: TRBD2; DNA: TGTGCCAGCAGCTACGGACTAGCGGCTTATACCGGGGAGCTGTTTTTT; CDR3: CASSYGLAAYTGELFF
size: -; V: TRBV27; J: TRBJ2-4; D: TRBD1; DNA: TGTGCCAGCAGTTTCGGGGGAAACGGGACAGGTAAAAACATTCAGTACTTC; CDR3: CASSFGGNGTGKNIQYF
size: -; V: TRBV7-2; J: TRBJ1-1; D: TRBD1; DNA: TGTGCCAGCAGCTCGTCAGGGGGCGTCGGGTACACTGAAGCTTTCTTT; CDR3: CASSSSGGVGYTEAFF
size: -; V: TRBV6-5; J: TRBJ1-1; D: -; DNA: TGTGCCAGCAGTTACAAGATAACGGGCACTGAAGCTTTCTTT; CDR3: CASSYKITGTEAFF
size: few; V: TRBV28; J: TRBJ2-7; D: TRBD2; DNA: TGTGCCAGCACCCCCGGGGGGGATTGGAGCGAGCAGTACTTC; CDR3: CASTPGGDWSEQYF
size: -; V: TRBV19; J: TRBJ2-1; D: -; DNA: TGTGCCAGTAGTATAGATGTAGGGGGAGTCTCCTACAATGAGCAGTTCTTC; CDR3: CASSIDVGGVSYNEQFF
size: once; V: TRBV5-8; J: TRBJ2-1; D: TRBD2; DNA: TGTGCCAGCAGCTTGTGGCTAGCGGGATCCTCCATTAACAATGAGCAGTTCTTC; CDR3: CASSLWLAGSSINNEQFF
size: -; V: TRBV2; J: TRBJ2-1; D: -; DNA: TGTGCCAGCAGTCTGGGAGTTCGCAATGAGCAGTTCTTC; CDR3: CASSLGVRNEQFF
size: -; V: TRBV6-5; J: TRBJ1-1; D: -; DNA: TGTGCCAGCAGAGTAGGGAGCACTGAAGCTTTCTTT; CDR3: CASRVGSTEAFF
size: -; V: TRBV7-9; J: TRBJ2-7; D: -; DNA: TGTGCCAGCAGCTTCTTCCAAGACAACCACAAGCAGTACTTC; CDR3: CASSFFQDNHKQYF
size: -; V: TRBV6-5; J: TRBJ2-7; D: -; DNA: TGTGCCAGCAGTACGGACAGCCACGAGCAGTACTTC; CDR3: CASSTDSHEQYF
size: -; V: TRBV7-2; J: TRBJ1-5; D: TRBD1; DNA: TGTGCCAGCAGCACCCGGGACAGAAGACAGCCCCAGCATTTT; CDR3: CASSTRDRRQPQHF
size: few; V: TRBV28; J: TRBJ1-5; D: -; DNA: TGTGCCAGCAGTTTCGGGGGGATCCCCCAGCATTTT; CDR3: CASSFGGIPQHF
size: -; V: TRBV28; J: TRBJ1-5; D: -; DNA: TGTGCCAGCCTCGCAGGGTCTAGCAATCAGCCCCAGCATTTT; CDR3: CASLAGSSNQPQHF
size: -; V: TRBV27; J: TRBJ2-1; D: -; DNA: TGTGCCAGCAGTTTAGGGAGCGGCAGAGTAACCTACAATGAGCAGTTCTTC; CDR3: CASSLGSGRVTYNEQFF
size: -; V: TRBV30; J: TRBJ2-1; D: TRBD2; DNA: TGTGCCGGAGCGCTAGCGGACTCCTACAATGAGCAGTTCTTC; CDR3: CAGALADSYNEQFF
size: -; V: TRBV7-9; J: TRBJ2-1; D: TRBD2; DNA: TGTGCCAGCAGCTTAAGCGGGAGGTTCTACAATGAGCAGTTCTTC; CDR3: CASSLSGRFYNEQFF
size: -; V: TRBV7-9; J: TRBJ1-1; D: -; DNA: TGTGCCAGCAGCTTAGGGGGGCAGGGTGAAGCTTTCTTT; CDR3: CASSLGGQGEAFF
size: -; V: TRBV28; J: TRBJ2-7; D: -; DNA: TGTGCCAGCAGTTTATACTCGGGCGGGTACGAGCAGTACTTC; CDR3: CASSLYSGGYEQYF
size: -; V: TRBV2; J: TRBJ1-2; D: TRBD1; DNA: TGTGCCAGCAGTGAAGACCGGACAGGGTATTATGGCTACACCTTC; CDR3: CASSEDRTGYYGYTF
size: many; V: TRBV4-1; J: TRBJ2-7; D: TRBD2; DNA: TGCGCCAGCAGCCGAGGACTAGCGGGAGGCACCTACGAGCAGTACTTC; CDR3: CASSRGLAGGTYEQYF
size: -; V: TRBV30; J: TRBJ1-5; D: -; DNA: TGTGCCTGGAGTGTAGGGGGGGGCTTATATCAGCCCCAGCATTTT; CDR3: CAWSVGGGLYQPQHF
size: -; V: TRBV9; J: TRBJ2-1; D: -; DNA: TGTGCCAGCAGCGTAGATGTCGGGATAGGCTATGAGCAGTTCTTC; CDR3: CASSVDVGIGYEQFF
size: -; V: TRBV2; J: TRBJ2-1; D: TRBD2; DNA: TGTGCCAGCAAACTAGCGGGAACAGGGATATACAATGAGCAGTTCTTC; CDR3: CASKLAGTGIYNEQFF
size: -; V: TRBV4-1; J: TRBJ1-2; D: TRBD1; DNA: TGCGCCAGCAGCCGCCGGGGGACAGGGGGTACAAGGTCTGGCTACACCTTC; CDR3: CASSRRGTGGTRSGYTF
size: -; V: TRBV30; J: TRBJ1-1; D: -; DNA: TGTGCCTGGAGTGTCAGATTGAACACTGAAGCTTTCTTT; CDR3: CAWSVRLNTEAFF
size: -; V: TRBV30; J: TRBJ1-1; D: TRBD1; DNA: TGTGCCTGGAGTTCCAGAGACAGGGTCACTGAAGCTTTCTTT; CDR3: CAWSSRDRVTEAFF
size: -; V: TRBV7-2; J: TRBJ2-1; D: TRBD2; DNA: TGTGCCAGCAGCAAGGGACTAGCGGGAAAATACAATGAGCAGTTCTTC; CDR3: CASSKGLAGKYNEQFF
size: once; V: TRBV7-9; J: TRBJ2-3; D: -; DNA: TGTGCCAGCAGCTCGAAAGGGGGAAGCACAGATACGCAGTATTTT; CDR3: CASSSKGGSTDTQYF
size: -; V: TRBV6-5; J: TRBJ1-3; D: -; DNA: TGTGCCAGCAATGCCGGGGCTGGAAACACCATATATTTT; CDR3: CASNAGAGNTIYF
size: -; V: TRBV28; J: TRBJ1-2; D: TRBD1; DNA: TGTGCCAGCAGTCTGGGGACAGGGGTCGTCCGCTACACCTTC; CDR3: CASSLGTGVVRYTF
size: -; V: TRBV14; J: TRBJ2-5; D: -; DNA: TGTGCCAGCAGCCAGCGGTGGGAGACCCAGTACTTC; CDR3: CASSQRWETQYF
size: -; V: TRBV3-1/TRBV3-2; J: TRBJ1-3; D: -; DNA: TGTGCCAGCAGCCAAGGGGCCGCGTTCTCTGGAAACACCATATATTTT; CDR3: CASSQGAAFSGNTIYF
size: -; V: TRBV18; J: TRBJ2-2; D: TRBD2; DNA: TGTGCCAGCTCAGCCCAGCAACTAGCGGGAGCGAACACCGGGGAGCTGTTTTTT; CDR3: CASSAQQLAGANTGELFF
size: -; V: TRBV11-2; J: TRBJ2-1; D: -; DNA: TGTGCCAGCAGCTTAGATAGGTGGGCGGGCCTGGGGTTCTTC; CDR3: CASSLDRWAGLGFF
size: -; V: TRBV5-4; J: TRBJ1-4; D: -; DNA: TGTGCCAGCAGCCCGGCGGGGGGTGAAAAACTGTTTTTT; CDR3: CASSPAGGEKLFF
size: -; V: TRBV7-2; J: TRBJ1-4; D: -; DNA: TGTGCCAGCAGCGTCCACTATAGAACGAAGTTACAGGGAACGGAAAAACTGTTTTTT; CDR3: CASSVHYRTKLQGTEKLFF
size: once; V: TRBV3-1/TRBV3-2; J: TRBJ2-7; D: -; DNA: TGTGCCAGCAGCTCCGGGACTCGTTACGAGCAGTACTTC; CDR3: CASSSGTRYEQYF
size: -; V: TRBV21-1; J: TRBJ2-7; D: -; DNA: TGTGCCAGCAGCCCGAGACAGGGGGATTACTACGAGCAGTACTTC; CDR3: CASSPRQGDYYEQYF
size: -; V: TRBV28; J: TRBJ1-2; D: TRBD1; DNA: TGTGCCAGCAGTTTAGGGGACAGGGGTTCTGGCTACACCTTC; CDR3: CASSLGDRGSGYTF
size: -; V: TRBV6-5; J: TRBJ1-1; D: TRBD1; DNA: TGTGCCAGCAGTCACCCTCCGAGACAGGGGCTAGCTTTCTTT; CDR3: CASSHPPRQGLAFF
size: -; V: TRBV7-8; J: TRBJ2-5; D: -; DNA: TGTGCCAGCAGCCCTGACAGAATACGAGAAGAGACCCAGTACTTC; CDR3: CASSPDRIREETQYF
size: -; V: TRBV2; J: TRBJ2-5; D: TRBD2; DNA: TGTGCCAGCAGACCCTTAGCGGGAGGGAAGGAGACCCAGTACTTC; CDR3: CASRPLAGGKETQYF
size: once; V: TRBV7-9; J: TRBJ1-6; D: -; DNA: TGTGCCAGCAGCTTATCTGGGAGAAATTCACCCCTCCACTTT; CDR3: CASSLSGRNSPLHF
size: once; V: TRBV7-3; J: TRBJ2-1; D: TRBD2; DNA: TGTGCCAGCAGCTTAGCGGGAGGGTACAATGAGCAGTTCTTC; CDR3: CASSLAGGYNEQFF
size: -; V: TRBV19; J: TRBJ1-1; D: TRBD1; DNA: TGTGCCAGTAGTATGGGCAGGGGGAGTCCTGAAGCTTTCTTT; CDR3: CASSMGRGSPEAFF
size: -; V: TRBV7-9; J: TRBJ1-1; D: TRBD1; DNA: TGTGCCAGCAGCTTATTAGTCCCAGGGGGGACTGAAGCTTTCTTT; CDR3: CASSLLVPGGTEAFF
size: -; V: TRBV6-5; J: TRBJ1-2; D: TRBD1; DNA: TGTGCCAGCAGTATGGCAGGGGGCGCGGTTGGCTACACCTTC; CDR3: CASSMAGGAVGYTF
size: -; V: TRBV5-1; J: TRBJ1-4; D: TRBD1; DNA: TGCGCCAGCAGCACGGGACAGGCGGGTGAAAAACTGTTTTTT; CDR3: CASSTGQAGEKLFF
size: -; V: TRBV24-1; J: TRBJ1-2; D: -; DNA: TGTGCCACCAGTGATTTAAGACTTAACTATGGCTACACCTTC; CDR3: CATSDLRLNYGYTF
size: -; V: TRBV5-5; J: TRBJ1-4; D: -; DNA: TGTGCCAGCAGCTCGCGACAGTCTAATGAAAAACTGTTTTTT; CDR3: CASSSRQSNEKLFF
size: -; V: TRBV11-2; J: TRBJ1-1; D: -; DNA: TGTGCCAGCAGCTTAGTAGACAGACCAAGGACTGAAGCTTTCTTT; CDR3: CASSLVDRPRTEAFF
size: few; V: TRBV7-8; J: TRBJ2-2; D: TRBD1; DNA: TGTGCCAGCAGCCCCCGGACAGGGGGCACCGGGGAGCTGTTTTTT; CDR3: CASSPRTGGTGELFF
size: -; V: TRBV4-1; J: TRBJ2-1; D: TRBD2; DNA: TGCGCCAGCAGCCAGGAAGCGGGAGGCTCCAATGAGCAGTTCTTC; CDR3: CASSQEAGGSNEQFF
size: -; V: TRBV15; J: TRBJ1-5; D: TRBD1; DNA: TGTGCCACCAGCAGAGATCTTCAGGCGGGACAGCTTTTTTTTAGCAATCAGCCCCAGCATTTT; CDR3: CATSRDLQAGQLFFSNQPQHF
size: once; V: TRBV5-1; J: TRBJ1-2; D: -; DNA: TGCGCCAGCAGCTTCCAGGGAAATGATGGCTACACCTTC; CDR3: CASSFQGNDGYTF